This entry lists 10 T cell receptor beta chains sequenced from one sample in a study of blood T cell repertoires in COVID-19 (dated by TCRdb to the early 2020s). To prepare the library, the immunoSEQ multiplex PCR assay was applied. Drawn from immuneACCESS, this table holds only the in-frame rearrangements with V and J called that TCRdb kept. Clones are partly lost; checked studies trace under half to an unresolved V gene and leave the rest unexplained. The sample contains over 110,000 clones, 75% to 90% of them found a single time. Roughly 3.9% of the sample is taken by the ten largest. Material for sequencing was PBMCs or T cells enriched from blood (not recorded which). The receptors stem from a middle-aged man in a cohort exposed to, infected with or recovered from COVID-19 (not recorded which).

This clone was observed once. The chain is built from TRBV7-8 and TRBJ2-1; D perhaps matches TRBD2 (7 bases). Trimming pared 0 bases from V and 2 bases from J, leaving 11 bases between. Germline V lookup: CDR1 SGHVS, CDR2 FQNEAQ. The CDR3 is made up of 16 amino acids. The chain's CDR3 is CASSLAGGGPYNEQFF. The DNA of the CDR3 is TGTGCCAGCAGCTTAGCTGGGGGGGGGCCCTACAATGAGCAGTTCTTC.

The chain recombines TRBV5-4 with TRBJ2-7; 11 nucleotides agree with TRBD2. Germline CDR1 is SGHNT and CDR2 is YYREEE (reference sequence). This CDR3 has 14 amino acids. The V gene end was trimmed by 4 bases and the J gene end by 5 bases; junction bases not matched to a gene: 5. CDR3 in DNA: TGTGCCAGCAGCCCCGGGACTAGCGGAAACGAGCAGTACTTC. The encoded protein is CASSPGTSGNEQYF.

This clone occurred a few times. The chain is built from TRBV7-8 and TRBJ1-6; D gene ambiguous. The CDR3 length is 16 residues. The germline CDR1 and CDR2 sequences are SGHVS and FQNEAQ. V lost 1 base, J lost 10 bases, and 17 bases lay in between. The CDR3 protein is CASSLGTFTLWSPLHF. CDR3 DNA sequence: TGTGCCAGCAGCTTAGGTACCTTCACTCTTTGGTCACCCCTCCACTTT.

The chain has TRBV5-1 and TRBJ2-3; D is unclear. Germline loops: CDR1 SGHRS, CDR2 YFSETQ. V lost 0 bases, J lost 5 bases, and 10 bases lay in between. CDR3 size: 14 residues. Here the CDR3 reads CASSLARPRDTQYF. The CDR3 region has the DNA TGCGCCAGCAGCTTGGCCAGGCCGCGAGATACGCAGTATTTT.

This rearrangement joins TRBV4-1 to TRBJ2-1; weak D call: TRBD2 (6 bases). CDR1 is MGHRA, CDR2 YSYEKL, per germline. With 1 base removed from V and 1 base from J, the gap between germline ends came to 11 bases. The CDR3 runs 16 residues. CDR3 sequence: CASSQAPSGSYNEQFF. The CDR3 DNA reads as TGCGCCAGCAGCCAAGCTCCCAGCGGGTCCTACAATGAGCAGTTCTTC.

The V and J genes are TRBV5-6 and TRBJ1-1; D not certain. V dropped 7 bases and J dropped 4 bases, with 8 bases sitting between them. This CDR3 spans 11 amino acids. Germline assignment: CDR1 SGHDT and CDR2 YYEEEE. DNA for the CDR3: TGTGCCAGCGGCCAGATCACTGAAGCTTTCTTT. Translation gives CASGQITEAFF.

The rearrangement links TRBV21-1 to TRBJ2-1; the table names TRBD2, a call not compared with the DNA. TRBV21-1 is termed a pseudogene. The CDR3 contains 15 residues. CDR3 nucleotide sequence: TGTGCCAGCAGCAGGAGAGCGGGGAGTTACAATGAGCAGTTCTTC. As protein: CASSRRAGSYNEQFF.

This chain joins TRBV18 and TRBJ1-5; D possibly corresponds to TRBD1 (6 bases). CDR3 length: 14 residues. Trimming cost V 4 bases and J 9 bases, with 16 bases left between them. Germline CDR1 and CDR2: KGHSH and LQKENI. The CDR3, as DNA: TGTGCCAGCTCACAGGCGGGGGCCGATTCGCCCCAGCATTTT. Protein: CASSQAGADSPQHF.

The V and J genes are TRBV5-6 and TRBJ2-7; 11 nucleotides align to TRBD1. The CDR3 loop spans 16 amino acids. V dropped 3 bases and J dropped 1; count of bases not matched to a gene: 6. Germline V gene lookup returns CDR1 SGHDT and CDR2 YYEEEE. The CDR3 nucleotides read TGTGCCAGCAGCTCCCTAGGACAGGGGGCGTCCTACGAGCAGTACTTC. Translated: CASSSLGQGASYEQYF. The whole variable domain, filled in from reference TRBV5-6 and TRBJ2-7, reads DAGVTQSPTHLIKTRGQQVTLRCSPKSGHDTVSWYQQALGQGPQFIFQYYEEEERQRGNFPDRFSGHQFPNYSSELNVNALLLGDSALYLCASSSLGQGASYEQYFGPGTRLTVT.

The J gene is TRBJ1-1, the V gene TRBV6-5; 9 bases line up with TRBD1. The length of the CDR3 is 15 residues. V lost 6 bases to trimming and J lost 4 bases; unmatched junction nucleotides: 9. The germline gives CDR1 MNHEY, CDR2 SVGAGI. The CDR3 DNA reads as TGTGCCAGCAGCACACACGGGACAGGGTCCACTGAAGCTTTCTTT. Translation gives CASSTHGTGSTEAFF.